This entry lists 10 T cell receptor beta chains sequenced from one sample in a study of blood T cell repertoires in COVID-19. Sequenced by immunoSEQ multiplex PCR; TCRdb stores in-frame clones only, minus some. The sample lists 100,000 to 120,000 clones; roughly 79% were seen once. The sequencing sample was made of peripheral blood. Receptor source: a woman of 80 years or more with active or convalescent COVID-19.

The chain has TRBV5-5 and TRBJ1-3, with D perhaps TRBD1 (6 bases). The CDR3 sequence is 16 residues long. Trimming took 3 bases from V and 0 from J, leaving 13 bases between them. Germline lookup yields CDR1 SGHKS and CDR2 YYEKEE (reference sequence). CDR3 DNA sequence: TGTGCCAGCAGCTCGACGACAGGCACCTCTGGAAACACCATATATTTT. It specifies CASSSTTGTSGNTIYF.

V gene TRBV29-1 combines with J gene TRBJ2-7; possibly TRBD2 for D (6 bases). Germline-derived CDR1 and CDR2 are SQVTM and ANQGSEA. Trimming shortened V by 4 bases and J by 0 bases, and 7 bases separated the two germline ends. The CDR3 runs 12 residues. CDR3 sequence reads: CSVGDSSYEQYF. CDR3 bases: TGCAGCGTTGGGGACTCCTCCTACGAGCAGTACTTC.

The V call is TRBV28, the J call TRBJ1-5, with 8 bases aligning to TRBD1. V shed 3 bases, J shed 4 bases, and the junction held 2 bases outside the gene matches. The CDR3 is 14 residues long. Germline V gene data show CDR1 as MDHEN and CDR2 as SYDVKM. The CDR3 DNA is TGTGCCAGCAGTTTTGGACAGGGAAATCAGCCCCAGCATTTT. This gives the protein CASSFGQGNQPQHF.

This clone was recorded once. In DNA form, the CDR3 reads TGTGCCAGCAGCTTACGGACTAGCGGCCAGATGGGATACAATGAGCAGTTCTTC. Encoded protein: CASSLRTSGQMGYNEQFF. This sequence joins TRBV11-3 and TRBJ2-1; 10 nucleotides align to TRBD2. Germline CDR1 is SGHNT and CDR2 is YENEEA. Losses at the gene ends were 2 bases for V and 4 bases for J; bases not matched to a gene: 11. This CDR3 region has 18 residues.

V usage is TRBV10-2 and J usage is TRBJ2-5, with 11 bases lining up with TRBD2. V was clipped by 4 bases and J by 4 bases; unmatched bases: 8. The CDR3 sequence is 16 residues long. Germline values: CDR1 WSHSY, CDR2 SAAADI. The CDR3 bases are TGCGCCAGCAGTGCCGGTAGCGGGAGGGGACGAGAGACCCAGTACTTC. Protein sequence: CASSAGSGRGRETQYF.

The J gene is TRBJ2-5, the V gene TRBV2; perhaps TRBD2 as D (6 bases). The V and J ends lost 6 bases and 4 bases respectively, with 12 bases between them. The CDR3 is made up of 13 amino acids. CDR1 SNHLY and CDR2 FYNNEI come from the germline V gene. The CDR3 DNA is TGTGCCAGCAGCATTCGACTAGGAGAGACCCAGTACTTC. Translating gives CASSIRLGETQYF. Looking up the rest from reference TRBV2 and TRBJ2-5 gives the full variable domain: EPEVTQTPSHQVTQMGQEVILRCVPISNHLYFYWYRQILGQKVEFLVSFYNNEISEKSEIFDDQFSVERPDGSNFTLKIRSTKLEDSAMYFCASSIRLGETQYFGPGTRLLVL.

The gene calls are TRBV4-3 and TRBJ2-1; 11 nucleotides match TRBD2. V dropped 1 base and J dropped 8; count of bases not matched to a gene: 10. This CDR3 contains 17 residues. CDR1 and CDR2 from the germline V gene are LGHNA and YSLEER. In DNA form, the CDR3 reads TGCGCCAGCAGCCAAGTCCGTGGTAGCGGGAGGGCCCATGAGCAGTTCTTC. This gives the protein CASSQVRGSGRAHEQFF.

The rearrangement uses TRBV7-2 and TRBJ1-2; 7 bases are shared with TRBD1. The CDR3 runs to 18 residues. V trimming: 1 base; J trimming: 2 bases; junction bases outside the gene matches: 13. The germline gives CDR1 SGHTA, CDR2 FQGNSA. The CDR3 region is CASSLGSPGQPLNYGYTF. Here the CDR3 DNA reads TGTGCCAGCAGCTTAGGAAGTCCGGGACAGCCACTAAACTATGGCTACACCTTC. Using reference TRBV7-2 and TRBJ1-2 for the parts outside the CDR3, the full variable domain is GAGVSQSPSNKVTEKGKDVELRCDPISGHTALYWYRQSLGQGLEFLIYFQGNSAPDKSGLPSDRFSAERTGGSVSTLTIQRTQQEDSAVYLCASSLGSPGQPLNYGYTFGSGTRLTVV.

The CDR3 is CASSLGIGGSGTGELFF. The CDR3 DNA is TGTGCCAGCAGTTTAGGGATAGGGGGCTCGGGCACCGGGGAGCTGTTTTTT. The rearrangement links TRBV28 to TRBJ2-2; TRBD1 aligns across 7 bases. V dropped 2 bases and J dropped 4; count of bases not matched to a gene: 10. The CDR3 extends over 17 amino acids. CDR1 MDHEN and CDR2 SYDVKM come from the germline V gene.

This chain joins TRBV5-1 and TRBJ2-3; a weak D match, TRBD2 (5 bases). Trimming left V 4 bases short and J 2 bases short, with 14 bases between. Germline V CDR1 and CDR2: SGHRS, YFSETQ. The CDR3 is made up of 15 amino acids. CDR3 sequence: CASSLYGSYTDTQYF. The CDR3 bases are TGCGCCAGCAGCCTTTATGGGAGTTACACAGATACGCAGTATTTT.